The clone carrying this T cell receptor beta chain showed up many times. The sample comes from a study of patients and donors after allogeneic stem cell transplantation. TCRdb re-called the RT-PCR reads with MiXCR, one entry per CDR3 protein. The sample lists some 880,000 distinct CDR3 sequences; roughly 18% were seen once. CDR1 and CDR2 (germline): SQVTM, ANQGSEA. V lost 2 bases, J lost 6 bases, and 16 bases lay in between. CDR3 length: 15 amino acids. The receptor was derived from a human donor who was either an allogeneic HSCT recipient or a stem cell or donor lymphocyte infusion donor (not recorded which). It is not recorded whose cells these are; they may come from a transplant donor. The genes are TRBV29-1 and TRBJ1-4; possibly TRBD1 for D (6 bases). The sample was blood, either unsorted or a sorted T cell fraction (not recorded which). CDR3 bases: TGCAGCGTTGAATTGGGCAGGGGTAGAGATGAAAAACTGTTTTTT. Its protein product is CSVELGRGRDEKLFF.